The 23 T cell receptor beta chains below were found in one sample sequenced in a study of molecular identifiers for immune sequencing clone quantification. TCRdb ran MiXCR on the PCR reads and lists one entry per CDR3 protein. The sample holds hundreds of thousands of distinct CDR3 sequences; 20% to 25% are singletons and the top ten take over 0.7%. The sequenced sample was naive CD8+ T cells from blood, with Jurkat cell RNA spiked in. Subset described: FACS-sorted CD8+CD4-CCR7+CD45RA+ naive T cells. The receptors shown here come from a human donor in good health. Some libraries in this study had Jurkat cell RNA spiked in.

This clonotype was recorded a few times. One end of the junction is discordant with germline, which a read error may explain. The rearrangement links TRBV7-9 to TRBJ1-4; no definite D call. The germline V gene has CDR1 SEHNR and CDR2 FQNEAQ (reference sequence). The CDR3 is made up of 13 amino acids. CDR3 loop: CACSSRLDEKLFF. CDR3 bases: TGTGCCTGCAGCTCCCGATTGGATGAAAAACTGTTTTTT.

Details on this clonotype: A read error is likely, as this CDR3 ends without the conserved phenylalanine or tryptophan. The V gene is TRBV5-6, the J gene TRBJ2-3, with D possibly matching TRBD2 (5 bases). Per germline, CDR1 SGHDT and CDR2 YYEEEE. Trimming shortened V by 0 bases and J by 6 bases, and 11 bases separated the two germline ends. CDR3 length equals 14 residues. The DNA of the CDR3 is TGTGCCAGCAGCTTGGGAGGATCGGGGGATACGCAGTATCCT. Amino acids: CASSLGGSGDTQYP.

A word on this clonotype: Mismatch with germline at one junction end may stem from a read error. This CDR3 is CASSLPGGRTDKQYF. CDR3 coding DNA: TGTGCCAGCAGCTTACCCGGGGGTCGCACAGATAAGCAGTATTTT. The chain recombines TRBV6-2 or TRBV6-3 with TRBJ2-3; a weak D match, TRBD2 (6 bases). The CDR3 consists of 15 residues. From germline, CDR1 is MNHEY and CDR2 SVGEGT.

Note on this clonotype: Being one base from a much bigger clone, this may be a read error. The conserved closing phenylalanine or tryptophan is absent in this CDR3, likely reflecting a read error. CDR3 residues: CASSQEYERQGNQPQHL. CDR3 coding DNA: TGCGCCAGCAGCCAAGAATATGAGAGGCAGGGCAATCAGCCCCAGCATCTT. The chain couples TRBV4-1 to TRBJ1-5; D gene unclear. This CDR3 region has 17 residues. CDR1 is MGHRA, CDR2 YSYEKL, per germline. V dropped 0 bases and J dropped 2 bases, with 14 bases sitting between them.

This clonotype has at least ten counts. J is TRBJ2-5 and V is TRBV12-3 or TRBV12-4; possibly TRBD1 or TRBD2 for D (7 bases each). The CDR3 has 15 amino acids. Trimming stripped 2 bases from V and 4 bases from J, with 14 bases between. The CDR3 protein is CASSLYGRGGETQYF. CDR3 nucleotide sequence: TGTGCCAGCAGTTTATATGGCAGGGGGGGAGAGACCCAGTACTTC.

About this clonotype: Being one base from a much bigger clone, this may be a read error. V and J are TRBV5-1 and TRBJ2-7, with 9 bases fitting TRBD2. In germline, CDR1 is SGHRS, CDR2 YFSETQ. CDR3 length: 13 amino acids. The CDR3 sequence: CASSEGLAYERYF. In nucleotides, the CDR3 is TGCGCCAGCAGCGAGGGACTAGCCTACGAGCGGTACTTC. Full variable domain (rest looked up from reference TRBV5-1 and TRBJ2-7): KAGVTQTPRYLIKTRGQQVTLSCSPISGHRSVSWYQQTPGQGLQFLFEYFSETQRNKGNFPGRFSGRQFSNSRSEMNVSTLELGDSALYLCASSEGLAYERYFGPGTRLTVT.

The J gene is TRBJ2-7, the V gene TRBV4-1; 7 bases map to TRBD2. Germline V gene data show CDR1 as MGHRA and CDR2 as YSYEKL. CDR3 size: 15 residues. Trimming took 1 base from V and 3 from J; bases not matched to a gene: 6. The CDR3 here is CASSQVTSARYEQYF. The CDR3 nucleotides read TGCGCCAGCAGCCAAGTAACTAGCGCCCGCTACGAGCAGTACTTC.

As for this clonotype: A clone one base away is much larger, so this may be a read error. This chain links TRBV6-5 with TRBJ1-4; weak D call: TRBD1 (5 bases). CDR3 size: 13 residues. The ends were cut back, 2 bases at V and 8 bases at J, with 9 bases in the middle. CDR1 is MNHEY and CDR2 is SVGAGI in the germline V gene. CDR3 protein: CASSYVGREKLFF. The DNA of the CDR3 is TGTGCCAGCAGTTACGTGGGACGGGAAAAACTGTTTTTT.

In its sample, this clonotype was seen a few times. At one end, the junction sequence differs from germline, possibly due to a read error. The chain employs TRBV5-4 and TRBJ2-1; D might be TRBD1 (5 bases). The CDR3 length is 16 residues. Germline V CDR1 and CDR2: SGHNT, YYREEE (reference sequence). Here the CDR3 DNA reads TGTGCCAGCAGCTTAGGTTGGCAGGGCCTTGGCAATAAGCAGTTCTTC. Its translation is CASSLGWQGLGNKQFF.

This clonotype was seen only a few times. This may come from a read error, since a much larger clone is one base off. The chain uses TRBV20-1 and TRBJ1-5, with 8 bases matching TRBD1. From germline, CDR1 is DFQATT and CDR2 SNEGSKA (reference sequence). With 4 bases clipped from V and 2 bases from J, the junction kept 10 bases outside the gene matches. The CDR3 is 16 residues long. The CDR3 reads CSAKTAGGAGNQPQHF. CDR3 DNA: TGCAGTGCTAAGACCGCAGGGGGCGCAGGCAATCAGCCCCAGCATTTT.

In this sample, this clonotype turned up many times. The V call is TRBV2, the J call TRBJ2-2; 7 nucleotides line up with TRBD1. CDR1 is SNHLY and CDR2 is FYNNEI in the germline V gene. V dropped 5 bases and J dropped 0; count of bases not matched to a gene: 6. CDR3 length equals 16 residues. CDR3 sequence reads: CASSSSGTANTGELFF. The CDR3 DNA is TGTGCCAGCAGTTCTTCCGGGACAGCGAACACCGGGGAGCTGTTTTTT.

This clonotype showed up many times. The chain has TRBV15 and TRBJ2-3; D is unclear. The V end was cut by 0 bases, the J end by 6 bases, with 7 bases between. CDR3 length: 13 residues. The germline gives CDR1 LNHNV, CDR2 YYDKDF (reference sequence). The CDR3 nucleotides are TGTGCCACCAGCAGAGATAATTGGGATACGCAGTATTTT. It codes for CATSRDNWDTQYF.

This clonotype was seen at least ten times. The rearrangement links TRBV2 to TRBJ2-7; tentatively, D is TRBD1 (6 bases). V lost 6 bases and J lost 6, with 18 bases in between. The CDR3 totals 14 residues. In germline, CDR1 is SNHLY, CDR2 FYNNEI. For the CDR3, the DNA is TGTGCCAGCAGCCACCGGGACAACCCCTGCGAGCAGTACTTC. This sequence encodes CASSHRDNPCEQYF.

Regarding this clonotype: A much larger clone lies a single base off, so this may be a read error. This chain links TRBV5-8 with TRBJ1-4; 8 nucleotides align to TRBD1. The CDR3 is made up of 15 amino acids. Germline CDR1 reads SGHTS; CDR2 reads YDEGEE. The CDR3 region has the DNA TGTGCCAGCAGCTTGGGGACCGGGACAGGCGAAAAACTGCTTTTT. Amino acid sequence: CASSLGTGTGEKLLF.

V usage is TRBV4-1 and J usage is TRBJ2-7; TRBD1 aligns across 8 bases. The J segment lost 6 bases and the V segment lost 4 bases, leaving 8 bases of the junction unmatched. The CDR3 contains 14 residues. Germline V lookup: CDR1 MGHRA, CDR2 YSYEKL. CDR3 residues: CASSPGTGFGEQYF. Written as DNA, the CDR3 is TGCGCCAGCAGCCCCGGGACAGGCTTTGGCGAGCAGTACTTC.

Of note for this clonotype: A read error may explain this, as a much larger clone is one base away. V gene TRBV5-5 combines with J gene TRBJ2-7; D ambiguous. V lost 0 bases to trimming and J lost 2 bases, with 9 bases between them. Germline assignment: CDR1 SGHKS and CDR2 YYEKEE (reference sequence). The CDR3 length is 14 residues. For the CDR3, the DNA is TGTGCCAGCAGCTTGGCCCACTCAGCCTACGAGCAGTACTTC. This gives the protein CASSLAHSAYEQYF.

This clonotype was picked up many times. CDR3: CASSLDRLNTEAFF. In DNA, the CDR3 is TGCGCCAGCAGCTTGGACAGGCTGAACACTGAAGCTTTCTTT. The J gene is TRBJ1-1, the V gene TRBV5-1, with D perhaps TRBD1 (5 bases). V lost 0 bases to trimming and J lost 0 bases, with 6 bases between them. CDR1 is SGHRS, CDR2 YFSETQ, per germline. The CDR3 contains 14 residues.

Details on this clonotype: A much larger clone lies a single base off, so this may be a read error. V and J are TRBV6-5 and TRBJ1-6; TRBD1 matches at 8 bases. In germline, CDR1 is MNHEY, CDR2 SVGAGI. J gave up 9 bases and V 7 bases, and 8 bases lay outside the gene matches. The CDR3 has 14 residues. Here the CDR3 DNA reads TGTGCCAGCACCAGACAGGGGAGAGGTTCACCCCTCCACTTT. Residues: CASTRQGRGSPLHF.

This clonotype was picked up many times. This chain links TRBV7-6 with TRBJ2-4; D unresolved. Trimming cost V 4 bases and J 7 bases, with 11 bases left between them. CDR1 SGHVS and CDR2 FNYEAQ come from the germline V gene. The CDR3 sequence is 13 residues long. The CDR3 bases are TGTGCCAGCAGCTCAGATAATCTGAACATTCAGTACTTC. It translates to CASSSDNLNIQYF.

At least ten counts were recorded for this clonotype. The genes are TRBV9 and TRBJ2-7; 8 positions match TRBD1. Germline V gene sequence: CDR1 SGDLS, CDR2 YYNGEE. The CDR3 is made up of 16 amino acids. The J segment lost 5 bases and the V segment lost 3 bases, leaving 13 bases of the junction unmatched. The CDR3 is CASSGKISDRAHEQYF. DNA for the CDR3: TGTGCCAGCAGCGGGAAGATCTCGGACAGGGCCCACGAGCAGTACTTC.

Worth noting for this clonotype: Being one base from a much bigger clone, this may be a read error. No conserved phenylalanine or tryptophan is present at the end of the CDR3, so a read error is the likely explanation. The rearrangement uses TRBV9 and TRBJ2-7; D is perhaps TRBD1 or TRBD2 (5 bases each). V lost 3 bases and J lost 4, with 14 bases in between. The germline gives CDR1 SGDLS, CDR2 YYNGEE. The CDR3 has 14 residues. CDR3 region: CASSGRGQGYEQYS. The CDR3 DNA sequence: TGTGCCAGCAGCGGTAGAGGGCAGGGTTACGAGCAGTACTCC.

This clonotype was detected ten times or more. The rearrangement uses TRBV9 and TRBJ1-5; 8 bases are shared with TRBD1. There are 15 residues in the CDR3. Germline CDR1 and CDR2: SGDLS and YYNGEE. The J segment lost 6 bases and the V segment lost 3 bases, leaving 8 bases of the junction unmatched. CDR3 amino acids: CASSAGQGNLQPQHF. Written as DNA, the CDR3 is TGTGCCAGCAGCGCCGGACAGGGCAATCTTCAGCCCCAGCATTTT.

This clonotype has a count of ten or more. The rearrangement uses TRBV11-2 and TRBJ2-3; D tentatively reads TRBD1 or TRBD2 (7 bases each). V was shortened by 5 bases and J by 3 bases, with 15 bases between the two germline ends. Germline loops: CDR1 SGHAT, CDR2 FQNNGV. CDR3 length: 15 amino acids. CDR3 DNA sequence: TGTGCCAGCAGCCCCAGGGGGGGGGAGACAGATACGCAGTATTTT. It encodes CASSPRGGETDTQYF.